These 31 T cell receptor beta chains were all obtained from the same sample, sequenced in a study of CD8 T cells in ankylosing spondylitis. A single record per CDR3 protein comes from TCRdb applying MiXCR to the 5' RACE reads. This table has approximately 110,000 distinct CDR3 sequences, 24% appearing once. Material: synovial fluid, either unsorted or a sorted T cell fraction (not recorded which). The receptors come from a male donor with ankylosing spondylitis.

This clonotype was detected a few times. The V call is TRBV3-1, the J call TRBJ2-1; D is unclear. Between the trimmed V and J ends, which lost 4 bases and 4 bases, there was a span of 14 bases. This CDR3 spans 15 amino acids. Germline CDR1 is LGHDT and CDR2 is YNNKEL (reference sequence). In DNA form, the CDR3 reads TGTGCCAGCAGCCTCAATCTGGGAAGGTACAATGAGCAGTTCTTC. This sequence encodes CASSLNLGRYNEQFF.

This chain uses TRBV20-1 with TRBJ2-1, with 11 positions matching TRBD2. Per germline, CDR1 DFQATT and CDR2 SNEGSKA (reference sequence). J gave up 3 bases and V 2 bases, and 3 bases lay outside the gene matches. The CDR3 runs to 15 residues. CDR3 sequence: CSARHTSGGYNEQFF. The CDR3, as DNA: TGCAGTGCTAGACACACTAGCGGGGGCTACAATGAGCAGTTCTTC.

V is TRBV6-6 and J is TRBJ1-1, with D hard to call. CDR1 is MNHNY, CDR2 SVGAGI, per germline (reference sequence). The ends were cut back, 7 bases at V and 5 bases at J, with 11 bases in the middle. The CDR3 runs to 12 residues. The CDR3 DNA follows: TGTGCCAGCACGAACCTGAGGACTGAAGCTTTCTTT. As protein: CASTNLRTEAFF.

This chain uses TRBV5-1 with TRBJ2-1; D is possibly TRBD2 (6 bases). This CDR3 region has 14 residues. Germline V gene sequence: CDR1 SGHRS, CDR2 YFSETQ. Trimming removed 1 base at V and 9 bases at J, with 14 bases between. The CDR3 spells CASSLTTGAIEQFF. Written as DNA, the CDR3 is TGCGCCAGCAGCTTGACTACGGGAGCGATTGAGCAGTTCTTC.

For the CDR3, the DNA is TGTGCCAGCAGCTTAACCGGGACAGGGGTAAATTCACCCCTCCACTTT. Protein: CASSLTGTGVNSPLHF. The chain couples TRBV7-8 to TRBJ1-6; 10 bases are shared with TRBD1. The CDR3 has 16 residues. V gave up 2 bases and J gave up 7 bases; unmatched junction bases: 5. Per the germline V gene, CDR1 is SGHVS and CDR2 is FQNEAQ.

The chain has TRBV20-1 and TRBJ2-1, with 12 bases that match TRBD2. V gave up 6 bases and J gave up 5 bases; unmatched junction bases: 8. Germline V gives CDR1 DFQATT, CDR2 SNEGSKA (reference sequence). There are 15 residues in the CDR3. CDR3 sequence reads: CSASRLAGAHNEQFF. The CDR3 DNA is TGCAGTGCCTCCAGACTAGCGGGGGCCCACAATGAGCAGTTCTTC.

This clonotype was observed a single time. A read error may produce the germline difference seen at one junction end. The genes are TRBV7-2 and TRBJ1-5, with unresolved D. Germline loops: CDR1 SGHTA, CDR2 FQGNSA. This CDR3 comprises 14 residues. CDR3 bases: TGTGCCAGCGGCTTAGTTTCGGGAAATCAGCCCCAGCATTTT. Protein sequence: CASGLVSGNQPQHF. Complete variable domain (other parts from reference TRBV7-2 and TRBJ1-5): GAGVSQSPSNKVTEKGKDVELRCDPISGHTALYWYRQSLGQGLEFLIYFQGNSAPDKSGLPSDRFSAERTGGSVSTLTIQRTQQEDSAVYLCASGLVSGNQPQHFGDGTRLSIL.

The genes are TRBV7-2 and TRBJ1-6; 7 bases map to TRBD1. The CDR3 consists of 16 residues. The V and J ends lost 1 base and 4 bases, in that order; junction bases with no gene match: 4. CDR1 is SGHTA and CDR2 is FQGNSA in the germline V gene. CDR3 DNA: TGTGCCAGCAGCTTAGTAGCGACAGGGTATAATTCACCCCTCCACTTT. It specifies CASSLVATGYNSPLHF.

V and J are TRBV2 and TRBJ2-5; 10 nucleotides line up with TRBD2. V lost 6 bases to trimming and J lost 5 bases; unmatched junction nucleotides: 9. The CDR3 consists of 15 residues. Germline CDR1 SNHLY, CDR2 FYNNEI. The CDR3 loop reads CASRRTSGSRETQYF. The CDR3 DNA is TGTGCCAGCAGGCGGACTAGCGGTAGTAGGGAGACCCAGTACTTC.

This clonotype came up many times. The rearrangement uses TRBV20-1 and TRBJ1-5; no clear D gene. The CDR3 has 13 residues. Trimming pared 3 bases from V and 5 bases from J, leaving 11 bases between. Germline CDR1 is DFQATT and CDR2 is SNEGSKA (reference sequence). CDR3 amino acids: CSASGQKYQPQHF. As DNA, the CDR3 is TGCAGTGCTAGCGGGCAGAAATATCAGCCCCAGCATTTT.

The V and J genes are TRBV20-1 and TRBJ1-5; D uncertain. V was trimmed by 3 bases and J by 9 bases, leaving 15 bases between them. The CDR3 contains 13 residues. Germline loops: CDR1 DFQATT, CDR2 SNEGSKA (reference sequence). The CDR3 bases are TGCAGTGCTAGCGGACGGGCTTTTGGGCCCCAGCATTTT. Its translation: CSASGRAFGPQHF.

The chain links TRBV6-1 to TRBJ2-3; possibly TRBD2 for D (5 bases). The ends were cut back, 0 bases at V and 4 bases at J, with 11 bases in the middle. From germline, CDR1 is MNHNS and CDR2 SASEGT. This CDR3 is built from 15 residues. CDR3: CASSEARAEADTQYF. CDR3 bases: TGTGCCAGCAGTGAAGCGAGGGCTGAGGCAGATACGCAGTATTTT.

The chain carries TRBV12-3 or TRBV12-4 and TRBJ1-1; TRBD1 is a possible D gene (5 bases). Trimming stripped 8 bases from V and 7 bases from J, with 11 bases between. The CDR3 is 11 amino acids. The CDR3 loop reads CASSGGVEAFF. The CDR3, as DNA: TGTGCCAGCTCCGGGGGTGTTGAAGCTTTCTTT.

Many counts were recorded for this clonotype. Written as DNA, the CDR3 is TGTGCCAGCTCACCTGAAGCTGGACTAGCGGACCTGTACAATGAGCAGTTCTTC. This gives the protein CASSPEAGLADLYNEQFF. The rearrangement joins TRBV18 to TRBJ2-1; 10 bases align to TRBD2. Germline trimming cut 3 bases from V and 4 bases from J; bases unmatched to any gene: 12. The germline V gene has CDR1 KGHSH and CDR2 LQKENI. The CDR3 is made up of 18 amino acids. The full variable domain, in which reference TRBV18 and TRBJ2-1 provide the parts outside the CDR3, is NAGVMQNPRHLVRRRGQEARLRCSPMKGHSHVYWYRQLPEEGLKFMVYLQKENIIDESGMPKERFSAEFPKEGPSILRIQQVVRGDSAAYFCASSPEAGLADLYNEQFFGPGTRLTVL.

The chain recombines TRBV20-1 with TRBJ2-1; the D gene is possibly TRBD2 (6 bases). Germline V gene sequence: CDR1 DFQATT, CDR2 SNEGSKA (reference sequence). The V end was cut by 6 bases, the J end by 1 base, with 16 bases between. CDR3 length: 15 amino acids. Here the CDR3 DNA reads TGCAGTGCGCACGGGAGCCCCGAATCCTACAATGAGCAGTTCTTC. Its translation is CSAHGSPESYNEQFF.

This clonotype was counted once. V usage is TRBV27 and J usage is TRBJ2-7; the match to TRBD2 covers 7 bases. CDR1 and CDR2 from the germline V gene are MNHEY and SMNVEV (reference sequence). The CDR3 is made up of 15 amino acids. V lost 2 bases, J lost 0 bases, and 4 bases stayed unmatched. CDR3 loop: CASSLRGEPSYEQYF. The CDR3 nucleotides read TGTGCCAGCAGTTTACGGGGGGAACCCTCCTACGAGCAGTACTTC.

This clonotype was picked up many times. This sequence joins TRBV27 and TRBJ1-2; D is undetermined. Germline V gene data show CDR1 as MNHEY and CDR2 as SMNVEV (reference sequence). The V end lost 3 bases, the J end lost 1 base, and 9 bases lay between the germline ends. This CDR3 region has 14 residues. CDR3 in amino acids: CASSFLNSNYGYTF. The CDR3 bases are TGTGCCAGCAGTTTCCTAAACAGTAACTATGGCTACACCTTC.

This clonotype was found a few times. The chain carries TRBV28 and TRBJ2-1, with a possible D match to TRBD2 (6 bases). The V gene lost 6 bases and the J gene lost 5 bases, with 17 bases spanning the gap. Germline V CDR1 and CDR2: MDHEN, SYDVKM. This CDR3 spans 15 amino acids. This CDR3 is CASRGPGLLNNEQFF. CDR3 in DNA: TGTGCCAGCAGGGGGCCGGGACTCCTAAACAATGAGCAGTTCTTC.

The CDR3 here is CASSPRGAGGIGELFF. The DNA of the CDR3 is TGTGCCAGCAGCCCGAGGGGGGCGGGAGGTATCGGGGAGCTGTTTTTT. The chain has TRBV11-2 and TRBJ2-2; 8 bases are a match to TRBD2. The CDR3 extends over 16 amino acids. The germline V gene has CDR1 SGHAT and CDR2 FQNNGV. The V and J ends lost 5 bases and 7 bases, in that order; junction bases with no gene match: 12.

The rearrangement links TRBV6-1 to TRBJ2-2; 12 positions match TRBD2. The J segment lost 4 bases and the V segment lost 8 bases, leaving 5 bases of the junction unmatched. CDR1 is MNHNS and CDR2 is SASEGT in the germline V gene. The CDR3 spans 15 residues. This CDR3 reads CASRWGLAGTGELFF. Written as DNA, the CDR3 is TGTGCCAGCCGATGGGGACTAGCGGGCACCGGGGAGCTGTTTTTT.

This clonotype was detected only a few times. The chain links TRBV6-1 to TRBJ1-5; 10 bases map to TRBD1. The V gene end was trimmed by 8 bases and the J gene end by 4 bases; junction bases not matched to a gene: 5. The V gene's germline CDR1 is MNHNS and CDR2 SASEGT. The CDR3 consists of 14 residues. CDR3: CASRRQGANQPQHF. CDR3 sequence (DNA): TGTGCCAGCCGCCGACAGGGGGCGAATCAGCCCCAGCATTTT.

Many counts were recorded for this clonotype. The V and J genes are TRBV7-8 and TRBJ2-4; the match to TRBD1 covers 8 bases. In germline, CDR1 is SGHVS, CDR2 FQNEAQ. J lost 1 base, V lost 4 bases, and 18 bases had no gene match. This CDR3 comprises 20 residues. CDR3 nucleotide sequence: TGTGCCAGCAGCTCAGAAGAAGGGACAGGTGTGCCGCGCGCCAAAAACATTCAGTACTTC. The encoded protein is CASSSEEGTGVPRAKNIQYF.

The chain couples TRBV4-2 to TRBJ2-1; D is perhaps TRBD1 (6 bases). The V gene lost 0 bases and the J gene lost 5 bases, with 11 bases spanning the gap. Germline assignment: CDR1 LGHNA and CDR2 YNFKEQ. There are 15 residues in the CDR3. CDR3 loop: CASSQDGGRDNEQFF. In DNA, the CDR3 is TGTGCCAGCAGCCAAGATGGGGGCAGAGACAATGAGCAGTTCTTC.

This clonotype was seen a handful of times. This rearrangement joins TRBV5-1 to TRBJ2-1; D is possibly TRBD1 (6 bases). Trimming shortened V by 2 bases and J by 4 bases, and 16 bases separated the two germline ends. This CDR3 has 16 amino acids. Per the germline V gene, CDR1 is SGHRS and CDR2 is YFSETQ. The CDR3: CASSFGQRGRYNEQFF. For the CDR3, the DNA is TGCGCCAGCAGCTTTGGACAGCGAGGGCGTTACAATGAGCAGTTCTTC. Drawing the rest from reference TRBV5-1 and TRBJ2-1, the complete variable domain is KAGVTQTPRYLIKTRGQQVTLSCSPISGHRSVSWYQQTPGQGLQFLFEYFSETQRNKGNFPGRFSGRQFSNSRSEMNVSTLELGDSALYLCASSFGQRGRYNEQFFGPGTRLTVL.

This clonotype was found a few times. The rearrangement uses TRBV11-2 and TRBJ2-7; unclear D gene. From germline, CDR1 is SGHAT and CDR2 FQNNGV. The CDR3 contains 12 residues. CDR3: CASSLDPYEQYV. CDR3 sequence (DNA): TGTGCCAGCAGCCTAGACCCTTACGAGCAGTACGTC.

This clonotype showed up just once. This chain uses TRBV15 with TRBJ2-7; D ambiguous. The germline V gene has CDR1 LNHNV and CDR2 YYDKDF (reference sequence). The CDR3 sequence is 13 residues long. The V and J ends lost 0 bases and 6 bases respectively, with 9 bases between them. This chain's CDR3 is CATSRDRIFEQYF. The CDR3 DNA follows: TGTGCCACCAGCAGAGATCGAATTTTCGAGCAGTACTTC.

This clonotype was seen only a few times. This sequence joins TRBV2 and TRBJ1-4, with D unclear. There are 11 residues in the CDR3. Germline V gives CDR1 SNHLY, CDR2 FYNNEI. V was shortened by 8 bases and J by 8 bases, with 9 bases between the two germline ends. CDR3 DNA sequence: TGTGCCAGCGGAGGAAACGAAAAACTGTTTTTT. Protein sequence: CASGGNEKLFF.

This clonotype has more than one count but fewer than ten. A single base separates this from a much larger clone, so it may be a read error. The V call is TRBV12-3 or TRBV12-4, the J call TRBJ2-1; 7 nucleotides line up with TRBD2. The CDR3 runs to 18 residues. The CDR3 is CACSLPRPREWAPNEQFF. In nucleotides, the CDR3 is TGTGCCTGCAGTTTACCCCGACCGCGGGAGTGGGCGCCCAATGAGCAGTTCTTC.

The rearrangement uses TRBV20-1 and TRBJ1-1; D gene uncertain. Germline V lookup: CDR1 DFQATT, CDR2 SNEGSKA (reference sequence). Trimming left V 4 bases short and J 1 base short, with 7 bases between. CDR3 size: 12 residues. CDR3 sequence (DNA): TGCAGTGCTATGGCCGGGAACACTGAAGCTTTCTTT. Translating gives CSAMAGNTEAFF.

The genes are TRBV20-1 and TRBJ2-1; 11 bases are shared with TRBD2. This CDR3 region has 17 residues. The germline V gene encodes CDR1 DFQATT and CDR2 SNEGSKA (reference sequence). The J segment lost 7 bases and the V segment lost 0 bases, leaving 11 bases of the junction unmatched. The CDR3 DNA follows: TGCAGTGCTAGAGATGCCGGTAGCGGGAGGGCCCGGAATGAGCAGTTCTTC. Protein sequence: CSARDAGSGRARNEQFF.

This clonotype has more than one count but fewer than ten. The CDR3 DNA follows: TGTGCCAGCAGCCAGGGGACTAGCGGGGGATACAATGAGCAGTTCTTC. Protein: CASSQGTSGGYNEQFF. The genes are TRBV3-1 and TRBJ2-1, with 14 bases lining up with TRBD2. The CDR3 consists of 16 residues. Germline-derived CDR1 and CDR2 are LGHDT and YNNKEL (reference sequence). V lost 3 bases, J lost 4 bases, and 2 bases stayed unmatched.